The clone carrying this TCR beta chain was detected a few times. Its cognate antigen is unknown. The time point: late sampling 161 to 241 days after vaccination in three convalescent patients. Indicated treatment: roughly 10-day PBMC culture with coronavirus spike peptide pools or control peptides (ViraFEST assay). ViraFEST used peptide pools to expand antigen-specific T cells and subsequently sequenced their TCRs. Before Alpha, Beta and Delta appeared in the US, convalescents tested positive (March–late 2020). Cultured CD4+ T cells had their DNA profiled by the Oncomine TCR Beta short-read assay. TCRdb passed the PCR reads through MiXCR, listing each CDR3 protein once. The sample has about 25,000 distinct CDR3 sequences, about 42% seen once; the top ten hold approximately 4%. This entry belongs to a study of vaccination and CD4 T cells after COVID-19. Across the whole study: Post-COVID draws followed diagnosis by a median around 100 days (range 35 to 161). A CEFX pool, an HIV-1 Nef pool, or else no peptide went into the control cultures.

The germline V gene encodes CDR1 SGHVS and CDR2 FQNEAQ. The CDR3 covers 15 residues. With 5 bases removed from V and 3 bases from J, the gap between germline ends came to 14 bases. V is TRBV7-8 and J is TRBJ1-5, with D uncertain. Specimen: CD4+ T cells from blood, cultured in vitro, collected about 7 months after SARS-CoV-2 vaccination. The receptor comes from a human donor who had recovered from COVID-19. CDR3 DNA sequence: TGTGCCAGCAGCGTAGACCGTCCCCCCAATCAGCCCCAGCATTTT. Translating gives CASSVDRPPNQPQHF.